These 21 T cell receptor beta chains were sequenced from one sample in a study of molecular identifiers for immune sequencing clone quantification (dated by TCRdb to between 2018 and 2020). The library was produced with PCR. TCRdb records Illumina HiSeq 4000 as the sequencer. TCRdb reworked the public reads: Q25 trimming with fastp, MiXCR clone assembly, productive beta chains retained. When rows share a CDR3 protein, they turn into one entry using the most common DNA and genes. The sample table shows 250,000 to 350,000 distinct CDR3 sequences, and 20% to 25% are seen once. Approximately 0.83% of the sample comes from the top ten. The sequencing sample was made of naive CD8+ T cells from blood, with Jurkat cell RNA spiked in. The sample's cell subset or site, from its label and the paper: FACS-sorted CD8+CD4-CCR7+CD45RA+ naive T cells. These receptors were collected from a human donor in good health. Some libraries in this study had Jurkat cell RNA spiked in.

As for this clonotype: The junction departs from the called germline gene at one end, perhaps through a read error. The J gene is TRBJ2-7, the V gene TRBV4-3; D unclear. The length of the CDR3 is 14 residues. Germline V gene data show CDR1 as LGHNA and CDR2 as YSLEER. As DNA, the CDR3 is TGCGCCAGCAGCCAAGCCAGTCACTCCCACGAGCAGTACTTC. Protein: CASSQASHSHEQYF.

This clonotype showed up just a few times. A junction end diverges from the germline sequence, so it may reflect a read error. The gene calls are TRBV7-9 and TRBJ2-2; TRBD1 or TRBD2 may be the D gene (5 bases each). Germline V gene lookup returns CDR1 SEHNR and CDR2 FQNEAQ (reference sequence). This CDR3 contains 10 residues. The CDR3 spells CASRVGEQFF. The CDR3 nucleotides are TGTGCCAGCCGAGTGGGGGAGCAGTTTTTT. Combining the CDR3 with reference TRBV7-9 and TRBJ2-2 gives the whole variable domain DTGVSQNPRHKITKRGQNVTFRCDPISEHNRLYWYRQTLGQGPEFLTYFQNEAQLEKSRLLSDRFSAERPKGSFSTLEIQRTEQGDSAMYLCASRVGEQFFGEGSRLTVL.

This clonotype showed up many times. The chain couples TRBV9 to TRBJ1-5; no clear D gene. V lost 2 bases to trimming and J lost 4 bases, with 10 bases between them. The CDR3 extends over 14 amino acids. Germline CDR1 is SGDLS and CDR2 is YYNGEE. The CDR3 bases are TGTGCCAGCAGCGTGGGGAATGGGAATCAGCCCCAGCATTTT. Protein product: CASSVGNGNQPQHF.

This clonotype was counted many times. The chain has TRBV12-3 or TRBV12-4 and TRBJ1-1; D possibly corresponds to TRBD1 (5 bases). The CDR3 covers 14 residues. V shed 5 bases and J shed 0 bases, with 10 bases lying between them. The CDR3 DNA reads TGTGCCAGCAGTCGGGACGGAGTGAACACTGAAGCTTTCTTT. Translated: CASSRDGVNTEAFF.

This clonotype came up many times. The CDR3 sequence is CASSLRHGRMGTRAGQFF. The CDR3 DNA reads as TGTGCCAGCAGCCTGAGGCATGGACGCATGGGGACTCGGGCCGGGCAGTTCTTC. The rearrangement links TRBV5-6 to TRBJ2-1; D is possibly TRBD2 (6 bases). Trimming took 4 bases from V and 12 from J, leaving 32 bases between them. This CDR3 is built from 18 residues. In germline, CDR1 is SGHDT, CDR2 YYEEEE.

Note on this clonotype: A much larger clone differs by one base, so this may be a read error. V and J are TRBV5-1 and TRBJ2-7; TRBD2 is a possible D gene (7 bases). The CDR3 is 14 amino acids. V was clipped by 2 bases and J by 2 bases, with 11 bases between them. Germline CDR1 SGHRS, CDR2 YFSETQ. The CDR3 DNA sequence: TGCGCCAGCAGCTTTAGAGGGGGGGCCTACGAGCAGTACTTC. This translates into CASSFRGGAYEQYF.

Many counts were recorded for this clonotype. The chain carries TRBV11-2 and TRBJ1-1; D perhaps matches TRBD1 (6 bases). This CDR3 has 13 residues. Germline CDR1 SGHAT, CDR2 FQNNGV. Trimming shortened V by 1 base and J by 7 bases, and 10 bases separated the two germline ends. The CDR3 sequence: CASSLGQAYEAFF. The CDR3 DNA follows: TGTGCCAGCAGCTTAGGACAGGCCTATGAAGCTTTCTTT.

This clonotype occurred many times. The rearrangement links TRBV4-3 to TRBJ2-3; possible D gene TRBD1, 5 bases. The CDR3 has 15 amino acids. V gave up 2 bases and J gave up 5 bases, with 14 bases separating them. CDR1 is LGHNA, CDR2 YSLEER, per germline. The chain's CDR3 is CASSQNPRTKDTQYF. In DNA form, the CDR3 reads TGCGCCAGCAGCCAAAACCCCCGGACAAAAGATACGCAGTATTTT.

In this sample, this clonotype turned up a few times. The rearrangement uses TRBV5-1 and TRBJ2-1, with no clear D. Germline V gene sequence: CDR1 SGHRS, CDR2 YFSETQ. With 3 bases removed from V and 4 bases from J, the gap between germline ends came to 8 bases. CDR3 length: 13 amino acids. The DNA for the CDR3 is TGCGCCAGCAGCTATGCAGGATACAATGAGCAGTTCTTC. This translates into CASSYAGYNEQFF.

This clonotype has at least ten counts. This rearrangement joins TRBV19 to TRBJ2-7, with 8 positions matching TRBD1. Germline V gene data show CDR1 as LNHDA and CDR2 as SQIVND (reference sequence). The V and J ends lost 5 bases and 0 bases, in that order; junction bases with no gene match: 15. CDR3 size: 18 residues. The CDR3 is CASSPAPRTGMSSYEQYF. CDR3 DNA: TGTGCCAGTAGTCCCGCCCCCCGGACAGGGATGAGCTCCTACGAGCAGTACTTC.

This clonotype came up many times. The gene calls are TRBV28 and TRBJ2-5, with D perhaps matching TRBD2 (5 bases). The V end lost 5 bases, the J end lost 5 bases, and 18 bases lay between the germline ends. This CDR3 has 15 residues. Per the germline V gene, CDR1 is MDHEN and CDR2 is SYDVKM. Here the CDR3 reads CASSVIHGPGETQYF. In DNA form, the CDR3 reads TGTGCCAGCAGTGTAATTCACGGACCGGGGGAGACCCAGTACTTC.

This clonotype was seen repeatedly, ten times or more. A junction boundary mismatches the germline segment, possibly from a read error. The CDR3 spells CASSFGTSGNGRFF. In DNA form, the CDR3 reads TGTGCCAGCAGCTTCGGGACTAGCGGTAACGGGAGGTTTTTT. This rearrangement joins TRBV13 to TRBJ2-3; TRBD2 matches 11 bases. The CDR3 has 14 residues. Germline CDR1 reads PRHDT; CDR2 reads FYEKMQ (reference sequence).

In this sample, this clonotype turned up once. A read error is possible here, since a much larger clone lies one base away. This CDR3 is missing its conserved last phenylalanine or tryptophan, likely due to a read error. The chain couples TRBV5-6 to TRBJ2-1; D possibly corresponds to TRBD2 (5 bases). The V gene's germline CDR1 is SGHDT and CDR2 YYEEEE. This CDR3 has 14 residues. The germline V and J ends were trimmed by 4 bases and 0 bases, with 8 bases remaining between them. CDR3 DNA sequence: TGTGCCAGCAGCCCCCGGGACTCCTACAATGAGCAGTTCCTC. Amino acids: CASSPRDSYNEQFL.

This clonotype was found many times. The chain couples TRBV11-2 to TRBJ2-3; 14 bases line up with TRBD2. Germline loops: CDR1 SGHAT, CDR2 FQNNGV. Trimming at V came to 8 bases and at J to 2 bases, leaving 6 bases not matched to a gene. The CDR3 has 16 residues. CDR3 region: CASFGTSGRTTDTQYF. CDR3 nucleotide sequence: TGTGCCAGCTTCGGGACTAGCGGGAGAACCACAGATACGCAGTATTTT.

To note about this clonotype: Possible read error: a much larger clone is one base away. The chain links TRBV4-3 to TRBJ2-5; 9 nucleotides match TRBD2. CDR3 length: 18 amino acids. V trimming: 0 bases; J trimming: 5 bases; junction bases outside the gene matches: 13. Germline V lookup: CDR1 LGHNA, CDR2 YSLEER. This CDR3 reads CASSQDCRLLAGCETQYF. The DNA of the CDR3 is TGCGCCAGCAGCCAAGATTGCCGGTTGCTAGCGGGGTGCGAGACCCAGTACTTC.

With regard to this clonotype: One end of the junction varies from germline; a read error may be responsible. The chain is built from TRBV20-1 and TRBJ1-6; TRBD1 agrees at 11 bases. The germline V gene encodes CDR1 DFQATT and CDR2 SNEGSKA (reference sequence). This CDR3 is built from 17 residues. The CDR3 loop reads CTARDLDRGRSSAPLHF. In nucleotides, the CDR3 is TGCACTGCTAGAGATTTGGACAGGGGGCGAAGCAGCGCACCCCTCCACTTT.

The genes are TRBV19 and TRBJ2-5, with D possibly TRBD1 on 5 matching bases. The V end lost 2 bases, the J end lost 5 bases, and 9 bases lay between the germline ends. Germline CDR1 reads LNHDA; CDR2 reads SQIVND (reference sequence). The length of the CDR3 is 13 residues. The CDR3 coding sequence is TGTGCCAGTAGTATAAAGGGGTTGGAGACCCAGTACTTC. Amino acid sequence: CASSIKGLETQYF. The full variable domain, its missing parts supplied by reference TRBV19 and TRBJ2-5, is DGGITQSPKYLFRKEGQNVTLSCEQNLNHDAMYWYRQDPGQGLRLIYYSQIVNDFQKGDIAEGYSVSREKKESFPLTVTSAQKNPTAFYLCASSIKGLETQYFGPGTRLLVL.

This clonotype was recorded at least ten times. The J gene is TRBJ2-7, the V gene TRBV5-1; 7 bases are a match to TRBD1. Unmatched junction bases numbered 11, after V lost 4 bases and J lost 4 bases. Germline lookup yields CDR1 SGHRS and CDR2 YFSETQ. CDR3 size: 15 residues. The CDR3 loop is CASSGGQSPTYEQYF. The CDR3, as DNA: TGCGCCAGCAGCGGGGGACAGTCTCCCACTTACGAGCAGTACTTC.

In its sample, this clonotype was seen many times. The J gene is TRBJ2-3, the V gene TRBV9; no clear D. There are 15 residues in the CDR3. V dropped 0 bases and J dropped 1 base, with 9 bases sitting between them. Germline-derived CDR1 and CDR2 are SGDLS and YYNGEE. The CDR3 sequence: CASSVATLGTDTQYF. In DNA, the CDR3 is TGTGCCAGCAGCGTAGCTACGTTGGGCACAGATACGCAGTATTTT.

This clonotype was recorded at least ten times. This sequence joins TRBV4-1 and TRBJ1-1, with a tentative D call TRBD1 (5 bases). This CDR3 is built from 15 residues. Germline V gene sequence: CDR1 MGHRA, CDR2 YSYEKL. V lost 7 bases, J lost 1 base, and 16 bases lay in between. The CDR3, as DNA: TGCGCCAGCAACCCCTTGCAGGGTAAGAACACTGAAGCTTTCTTT. Its translation: CASNPLQGKNTEAFF.

The sample holds many counts of this clonotype. The chain links TRBV28 to TRBJ2-5; D is possibly TRBD2 (7 bases). Germline-derived CDR1 and CDR2 are MDHEN and SYDVKM. There are 14 residues in the CDR3. V lost 3 bases to trimming and J lost 5 bases, with 13 bases between them. The CDR3 region is CASSFIRGGETQYF. Written as DNA, the CDR3 is TGTGCCAGCAGTTTCATCAGGGGAGGGGAGACCCAGTACTTC.